This TCR beta chain was identified in a study of blood T cell repertoires in COVID-19. Generated by immunoSEQ multiplex PCR, the TCRdb table keeps only in-frame clones and is missing some. The sample contains some 150,000 clones, about 80% of which appear only once. There are 15 residues in the CDR3. Trimming removed 6 bases at V and 8 bases at J, with 19 bases between. Germline CDR1 and CDR2: WSHSY and SAAADI. The sequenced material came from peripheral blood. The rearrangement uses TRBV10-2 and TRBJ1-4; TRBD1 might be the D (6 bases). This receptor was taken from a human donor in a cohort sampled during active COVID-19. CDR3: CASRKDSRDWEKLFF. The CDR3 coding sequence is TGCGCCAGCAGGAAGGACAGCCGAGATTGGGAAAAACTGTTTTTT.